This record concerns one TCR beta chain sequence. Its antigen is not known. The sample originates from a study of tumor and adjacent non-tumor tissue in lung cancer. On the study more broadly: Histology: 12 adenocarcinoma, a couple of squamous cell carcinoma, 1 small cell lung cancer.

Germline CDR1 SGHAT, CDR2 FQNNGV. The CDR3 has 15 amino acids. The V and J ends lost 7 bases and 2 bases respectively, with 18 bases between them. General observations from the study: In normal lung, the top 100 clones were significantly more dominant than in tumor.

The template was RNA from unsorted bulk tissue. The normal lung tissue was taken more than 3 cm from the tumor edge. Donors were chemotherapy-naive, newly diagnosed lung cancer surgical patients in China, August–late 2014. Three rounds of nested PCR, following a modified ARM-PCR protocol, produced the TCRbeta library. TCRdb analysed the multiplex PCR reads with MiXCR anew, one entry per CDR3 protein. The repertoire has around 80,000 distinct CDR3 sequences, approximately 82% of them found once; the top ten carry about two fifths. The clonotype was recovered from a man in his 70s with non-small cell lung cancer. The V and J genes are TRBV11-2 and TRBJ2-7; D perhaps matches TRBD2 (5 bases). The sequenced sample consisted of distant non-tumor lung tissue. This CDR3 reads CASILDQEAPYEQYF. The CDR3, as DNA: TGTGCCAGCATCCTAGATCAGGAGGCCCCCTACGAGCAGTACTTC.